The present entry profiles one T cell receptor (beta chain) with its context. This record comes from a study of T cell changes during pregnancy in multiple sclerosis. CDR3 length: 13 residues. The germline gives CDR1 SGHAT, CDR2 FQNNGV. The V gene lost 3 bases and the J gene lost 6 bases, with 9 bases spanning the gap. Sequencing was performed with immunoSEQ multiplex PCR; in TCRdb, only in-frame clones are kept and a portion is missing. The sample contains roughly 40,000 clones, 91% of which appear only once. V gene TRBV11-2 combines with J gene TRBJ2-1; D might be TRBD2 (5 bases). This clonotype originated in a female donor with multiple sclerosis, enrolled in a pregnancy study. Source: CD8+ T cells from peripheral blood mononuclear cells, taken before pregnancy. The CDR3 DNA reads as TGTGCCAGCAGCTTGGACTCTAGCAATGAGCAGTTCTTC. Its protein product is CASSLDSSNEQFF.